These T cell receptor beta chains were read from a single sample in a study of shared clonotypes between healthy human individuals. Sequencing was performed with immunoSEQ multiplex PCR; in TCRdb, only in-frame clones are kept and a portion is missing. The table has about 2,200,000 clones, around 93% seen once. Sequencing input: naive CD8+ T cells from PBMCs. The receptors derive from a man aged 18-30 years in good health. Some clones in this sample may be carry-over from other donors' samples. Both conserved end residues are part of each CDR3. The D gene is left open where the match is weak. Some rows mark clone size as missing; the rest say once, few, many or name a class of expanded clone.

clone size	D gene	CDR3 length	V gene	J gene	CDR3 protein	CDR3 DNA
-	-	16	TRBV27	TRBJ1-1	CASSPPGGIGYTEAFF	TGTGCCAGCAGTCCCCCCGGGGGGATAGGATACACTGAAGCTTTCTTT
-	TRBD2	14	TRBV15	TRBJ2-1	CATSGGPVTHEQFF	TGTGCCACCTCGGGAGGGCCTGTCACCCATGAGCAGTTCTTC
-	-	15	TRBV15	TRBJ1-3	CATSSTANSGNTIYF	TGTGCCACCAGCAGTACGGCAAACTCTGGAAACACCATATATTTT
-	TRBD1	17	TRBV27	TRBJ1-2	CASSLSGTGGAVKGYTF	TGTGCCAGCAGTTTATCCGGGACAGGGGGCGCGGTGAAAGGCTACACCTTC
once	TRBD2	14	TRBV5-1	TRBJ2-7	CASSLRSGIYEQYF	TGCGCCAGCAGCTTGCGTAGCGGGATCTACGAGCAGTACTTC
-	-	14	TRBV6-1	TRBJ2-7	CASSTEGSSYEQYF	TGTGCCAGCAGTACTGAGGGTAGCTCCTACGAGCAGTACTTC
-	-	12	TRBV27	TRBJ2-5	CASSRDVKTQYF	TGTGCCAGCAGCAGGGATGTAAAGACCCAGTACTTC
-	-	11	TRBV30	TRBJ2-7	CAWGLSTEQYF	TGTGCCTGGGGCCTCAGCACCGAGCAGTACTTC
-	-	12	TRBV5-4	TRBJ1-1	CASSLATGEAFF	TGTGCCAGCAGCTTGGCCACGGGGGAAGCTTTCTTT
-	-	11	TRBV11-2	TRBJ1-1	CASKLGSEAFF	TGTGCCAGTAAGCTTGGGTCTGAAGCTTTCTTT
-	-	15	TRBV7-8	TRBJ2-7	CASSLAGRGAYEQYF	TGTGCCAGCAGCTTAGCAGGGCGGGGAGCCTACGAGCAGTACTTC
-	-	15	TRBV7-3	TRBJ1-1	CASSLSGRPNTEAFF	TGTGCCAGCAGCTTAAGTGGCAGACCGAACACTGAAGCTTTCTTT
-	TRBD1	14	TRBV15	TRBJ1-4	CATRDGQGNEKLFF	TGTGCCACCAGGGACGGACAGGGGAATGAAAAACTGTTTTTT
-	-	13	TRBV6-1	TRBJ2-2	CASIKGLTGELFF	TGTGCCAGCATTAAGGGTCTTACCGGGGAGCTGTTTTTT
-	TRBD2	15	TRBV5-1	TRBJ2-7	CASSLATSGGGEQYF	TGCGCCAGCAGCTTGGCGACTAGCGGGGGAGGAGAGCAGTACTTC
few	-	16	TRBV4-1	TRBJ1-2	CASSQAAGVRGYGYTF	TGCGCCAGCAGCCAAGCCGCAGGGGTTCGCGGCTATGGCTACACCTTC
-	-	15	TRBV4-1	TRBJ2-6	CASSQDLAGANVLTF	TGCGCCAGCAGCCAAGATTTGGCTGGGGCCAACGTCCTGACTTTC
once	TRBD2	16	TRBV28	TRBJ2-3	CASSQRGSTRGDTQYF	TGTGCCAGCAGCCAGCGGGGGTCTACACGGGGAGATACGCAGTATTTT
-	TRBD1	18	TRBV5-1	TRBJ2-2	CASSLVSGTGKTIRELFF	TGCGCCAGCAGCTTGGTATCGGGGACAGGGAAGACTATTAGGGAGCTGTTTTTT
-	TRBD2	17	TRBV30	TRBJ2-3	CAWSSKTSGSSTDTQYF	TGTGCCTGGAGTTCCAAGACTAGCGGGAGTAGCACAGATACGCAGTATTTT
-	-	13	TRBV4-3	TRBJ2-5	CASSQRLAETQYF	TGCGCCAGCAGCCAGAGACTCGCGGAGACCCAGTACTTC
-	TRBD2	15	TRBV27	TRBJ2-1	CASSFVRESSNEQFF	TGTGCCAGCAGTTTTGTGCGGGAGAGTAGCAATGAGCAGTTCTTC
-	-	16	TRBV29-1	TRBJ2-1	CSVPGPGLASYNEQFF	TGCAGCGTGCCCGGCCCAGGGCTCGCCTCCTACAATGAGCAGTTCTTC
once	TRBD2	14	TRBV28	TRBJ2-7	CASTASGSSYEQYF	TGTGCCAGCACGGCTAGCGGGAGTTCCTACGAACAGTACTTC
-	-	21	TRBV29-1	TRBJ1-2	CSVGRIGGVDSYTLMDYGYTF	TGCAGCGTTGGTCGAATCGGGGGGGTGGACTCGTATACTCTTATGGACTATGGCTACACCTTC
once	-	18	TRBV28	TRBJ1-2	CASSLWDAYPAGFFGYTF	TGTGCCAGCAGTTTATGGGACGCATATCCCGCGGGATTTTTCGGCTACACCTTC
-	-	16	TRBV2	TRBJ2-5	CASSELRLKDQETQYF	TGTGCCAGCAGTGAACTGCGCCTGAAAGATCAAGAGACCCAGTACTTC
-	TRBD1	16	TRBV27	TRBJ2-5	CASSSRDRGPQETQYF	TGTGCCAGCAGTAGCCGGGACAGGGGGCCCCAAGAGACCCAGTACTTC
-	TRBD1	14	TRBV2	TRBJ2-2	CASRGQGNTGELFF	TGTGCCAGCAGAGGACAGGGCAACACCGGGGAGCTGTTTTTT
-	-	14	TRBV9	TRBJ1-3	CASSSGGTGNTIYF	TGTGCCAGCAGCTCGGGGGGAACTGGAAACACCATATATTTT
-	-	15	TRBV21-1	TRBJ2-1	CASSKPQGRYNEQFF	TGTGCCAGCAGCAAGCCACAGGGGAGGTACAATGAGCAGTTCTTC
-	-	17	TRBV7-9	TRBJ2-6	CASSLAAPISGANVLTF	TGTGCCAGCAGCTTAGCGGCACCCATCTCTGGGGCCAACGTCCTGACTTTC
-	-	14	TRBV27	TRBJ2-1	CASSLADSYNEQFF	TGTGCCAGCAGTTTAGCAGACAGTTACAATGAGCAGTTCTTC
-	-	12	TRBV18	TRBJ1-2	CASSQGGDGYTF	TGTGCCAGCTCTCAAGGGGGGGATGGCTACACCTTC
-	-	17	TRBV19	TRBJ2-2	CASSTYPGLGNTGELFF	TGTGCCAGTAGTACCTACCCTGGGCTCGGGAACACCGGGGAGCTGTTTTTT
-	-	13	TRBV5-5	TRBJ1-1	CASSLAGFTEAFF	TGTGCCAGCAGCTTGGCAGGGTTCACTGAAGCTTTCTTT
-	TRBD2	16	TRBV30	TRBJ2-4	CAWTDRGVKAKNIQYF	TGTGCCTGGACCGACCGGGGGGTCAAAGCCAAAAACATTCAGTACTTC
few	-	14	TRBV10-3	TRBJ1-1	CAISGGSMNTEAFF	TGTGCCATCAGTGGTGGCAGTATGAACACTGAAGCTTTCTTT
once	-	13	TRBV29-1	TRBJ2-6	CSGYISGANVLTF	TGCAGCGGATATATCTCTGGGGCCAACGTCCTGACTTTC
-	-	13	TRBV27	TRBJ2-5	CASSEHSWETQYF	TGTGCCAGCAGTGAACACTCATGGGAGACCCAGTACTTC
-	-	15	TRBV25-1	TRBJ1-1	CASSEYRGAGTEAFF	TGTGCCAGCAGTGAATATCGGGGGGCAGGCACTGAAGCTTTCTTT
-	-	14	TRBV27	TRBJ2-1	CASSLGLTYNEQFF	TGTGCCAGCAGTCTCGGACTGACCTACAATGAGCAGTTCTTC
-	TRBD2	17	TRBV7-7	TRBJ2-1	CASSPRLAGSSYNEQFF	TGTGCCAGCAGCCCTCGCCTAGCGGGGAGCTCCTACAATGAGCAGTTCTTC
-	-	12	TRBV4-1	TRBJ2-3	CASSQRDGEAYF	TGCGCCAGCAGCCAGCGGGACGGGGAAGCGTATTTT
-	TRBD1	16	TRBV18	TRBJ2-3	CASSPYGQGASDTQYF	TGTGCCAGCTCACCATACGGACAGGGGGCGTCCGATACGCAGTATTTT
-	-	13	TRBV28	TRBJ2-7	CASSLTPTGEQYF	TGTGCCAGCAGTCTGACACCGACGGGTGAGCAGTACTTC
-	-	15	TRBV5-5	TRBJ2-3	CASSLTRISTDTQYF	TGTGCCAGCAGCTTGACCCGAATTAGCACAGATACGCAGTATTTT
-	-	15	TRBV9	TRBJ1-2	CASTSGDQRSGGYTF	TGTGCCAGCACCAGCGGGGATCAACGCTCAGGTGGCTACACCTTC
-	-	14	TRBV7-9	TRBJ1-1	CASTETPLNTEAFF	TGTGCCAGCACCGAGACCCCCCTGAACACTGAAGCTTTCTTT
-	-	18	TRBV28	TRBJ2-7	CASSSSLPGPRTDYEQYF	TGTGCCAGCAGTTCCTCTCTCCCGGGACCCCGAACAGACTACGAGCAGTACTTC
-	TRBD2	17	TRBV28	TRBJ2-1	CASSLDSSGSSYNEQFF	TGTGCCAGCAGTTTAGATTCTAGCGGGAGCTCCTACAATGAGCAGTTCTTC
-	-	16	TRBV7-9	TRBJ2-1	CASSILTGKKHNEQFF	TGTGCCAGCAGCATCTTGACAGGAAAAAAGCACAATGAGCAGTTCTTC
few	-	14	TRBV27	TRBJ1-1	CASAQGAGNTEAFF	TGTGCCAGCGCTCAAGGGGCCGGGAACACTGAAGCTTTCTTT
few	-	13	TRBV30	TRBJ1-5	CAWRYGSNQPQHF	TGTGCCTGGAGGTACGGCAGCAATCAGCCCCAGCATTTT
-	TRBD1	15	TRBV4-1	TRBJ2-7	CASSQRGQGLYEQYF	TGCGCCAGCAGCCAGAGGGGACAGGGTCTCTACGAGCAGTACTTC
-	-	15	TRBV2	TRBJ1-1	CASSDGRGVGTEAFF	TGTGCCAGCAGTGATGGTAGAGGGGTGGGGACTGAAGCTTTCTTT
-	TRBD1	13	TRBV29-1	TRBJ2-7	CSVSDRGRSEQYF	TGCAGCGTTTCTGACAGGGGGCGAAGCGAGCAGTACTTC
-	TRBD1	15	TRBV28	TRBJ1-5	CASSMGTGSNQPQHF	TGTGCCAGCAGTATGGGGACAGGGAGCAATCAGCCCCAGCATTTT
-	-	15	TRBV5-4	TRBJ2-6	CASSFQGSGANVLTF	TGTGCCAGCAGCTTTCAGGGCTCTGGGGCCAACGTCCTGACTTTC
-	-	17	TRBV27	TRBJ1-5	CASSANGGALANQPQHF	TGTGCCAGCAGTGCAAACGGGGGGGCTTTAGCCAATCAGCCCCAGCATTTT